This TCR beta chain was captured in a study of blood T cell repertoires in COVID-19. Across the study: COVID-19 samples collected from the United States, Italy and Spain covered acute and convalescent phases.

TCRdb keeps only in-frame clones here, not all; method: immunoSEQ multiplex PCR. The sample lists approximately 140,000 clones, 75% to 90% occurring once. There are 16 residues in the CDR3. J was trimmed by 7 bases and V by 5 bases; bases with no gene match: 9. Per germline, CDR1 SGHAT and CDR2 FQNNGV. The receptor was isolated from a man aged 50 or older with active or convalescent COVID-19. This chain links TRBV11-2 with TRBJ2-1; the match to TRBD2 covers 12 bases. The source material was peripheral blood. CDR3 bases: TGTGCCAGCAGCACCCGACTAGCGGGGGAAGGAAATGAGCAGTTCTTC. This sequence encodes CASSTRLAGEGNEQFF.